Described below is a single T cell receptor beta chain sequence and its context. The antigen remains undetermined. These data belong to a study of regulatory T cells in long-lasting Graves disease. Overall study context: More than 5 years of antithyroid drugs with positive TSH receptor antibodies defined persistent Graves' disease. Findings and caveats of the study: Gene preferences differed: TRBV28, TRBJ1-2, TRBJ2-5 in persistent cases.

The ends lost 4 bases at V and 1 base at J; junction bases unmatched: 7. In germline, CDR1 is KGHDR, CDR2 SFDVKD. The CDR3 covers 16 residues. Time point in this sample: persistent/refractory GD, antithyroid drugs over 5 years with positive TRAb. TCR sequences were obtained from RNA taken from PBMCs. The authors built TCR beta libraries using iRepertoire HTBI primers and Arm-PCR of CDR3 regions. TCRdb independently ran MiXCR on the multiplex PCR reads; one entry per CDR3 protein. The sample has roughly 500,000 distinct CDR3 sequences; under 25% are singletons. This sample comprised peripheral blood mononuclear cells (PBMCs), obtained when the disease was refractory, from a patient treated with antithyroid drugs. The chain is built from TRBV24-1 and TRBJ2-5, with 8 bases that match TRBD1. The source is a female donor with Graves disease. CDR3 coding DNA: TGTGCCACCAGTGACCCCACAACAGGGGGCCAAGAGACCCAGTACTTC. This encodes CATSDPTTGGQETQYF.